Below are 25 T cell receptor beta chains sequenced from a single sample in a study of CD8 T cells in ankylosing spondylitis. Each CDR3 protein is one row after TCRdb ran MiXCR on the 5' RACE reads. The sample shows some 240,000 distinct CDR3 sequences, 7.5% to 9% of them seen only once. Sequences were obtained from blood, either unsorted or a sorted T cell fraction (not recorded which). The receptors originated from a male donor with ankylosing spondylitis or in good health (not recorded which).

This clonotype was detected ten times or more. The V and J genes are TRBV27 and TRBJ1-1, with a tentative D call TRBD1 (5 bases). The CDR3 has 13 residues. V was shortened by 2 bases and J by 3 bases, with 7 bases between the two germline ends. CDR1 is MNHEY, CDR2 SMNVEV, per germline (reference sequence). The CDR3 here is CASSLRGYTEAFF. The CDR3 coding sequence is TGTGCCAGCAGTTTAAGGGGTTACACTGAAGCTTTCTTT.

The table lists this clonotype with many counts. The rearrangement links TRBV7-8 to TRBJ1-1; possibly TRBD1 for D (5 bases). V dropped 5 bases and J dropped 5 bases, with 15 bases sitting between them. The germline V gene encodes CDR1 SGHVS and CDR2 FQNEAQ. The length of the CDR3 is 14 residues. For the CDR3, the DNA is TGTGCCAGCAGCCCCAACAGACGGGGGACTGAAGCTTTCTTT. As protein: CASSPNRRGTEAFF. Based on the CDR3 plus reference TRBV7-8 and TRBJ1-1, the full variable domain is GAGVSQSPRYKVAKRGQDVALRCDPISGHVSLFWYQQALGQGPEFLTYFQNEAQLDKSGLPSDRFFAERPEGSVSTLKIQRTQQEDSAVYLCASSPNRRGTEAFFGQGTRLTVV.

With regard to this clonotype: Possible read error: a much larger clone is one base away. The V and J genes are TRBV5-1 and TRBJ2-1; perhaps TRBD1 as D (6 bases). Germline V gives CDR1 SGHRS, CDR2 YFSETQ. V lost 5 bases, J lost 9 bases, and 12 bases lay in between. The CDR3 has 12 residues. CDR3 DNA sequence: TGCGCCAGCAGTTACCAGGGGCCTGAGCAGTTCTTC. It is translated as CASSYQGPEQFF.

This sequence joins TRBV30 and TRBJ2-1; 8 positions match TRBD2. Germline V gives CDR1 GTSNPN, CDR2 SVGIG (reference sequence). The ends lost 2 bases at V and 8 bases at J; junction bases unmatched: 5. The CDR3 is made up of 13 amino acids. CDR3: CAWSLAGGDEQFF. CDR3 DNA: TGTGCCTGGAGTCTAGCGGGCGGGGATGAGCAGTTCTTC.

This clonotype occurred many times. In nucleotides, the CDR3 is TGCGCCAGCAGCTTGGAAGGACAGGGGTGGCACGAGCAGTACTTC. Its translation is CASSLEGQGWHEQYF. The chain uses TRBV5-1 and TRBJ2-7; 9 nucleotides align to TRBD1. This CDR3 is built from 15 residues. Germline lookup yields CDR1 SGHRS and CDR2 YFSETQ. The ends lost 0 bases at V and 5 bases at J; junction bases unmatched: 6.

The CDR3 DNA reads TGTGCCAGCAGTTCACAGCCCAACACCGGGGAGCTGTTTTTT. Its protein is CASSSQPNTGELFF. The V gene is TRBV6-2 or TRBV6-3, the J gene TRBJ2-2; no reliable D call. From germline, CDR1 is MNHEY and CDR2 SVGEGT. Trimming pared 4 bases from V and 2 bases from J, leaving 8 bases between. CDR3 size: 14 residues.

This clonotype showed up just a few times. V and J are TRBV30 and TRBJ1-2; D remains unclear. The CDR3 has 12 residues. Germline V gene data show CDR1 as GTSNPN and CDR2 as SVGIG (reference sequence). V lost 4 bases, J lost 6 bases, and 12 bases lay in between. The CDR3 loop is CAWKGWSDGYTF. Written as DNA, the CDR3 is TGTGCCTGGAAAGGCTGGTCGGATGGCTACACCTTC.

There are many counts of this clonotype. The V gene is TRBV5-1, the J gene TRBJ2-5; 7 bases match TRBD2. CDR1 is SGHRS, CDR2 YFSETQ, per germline. The CDR3 length is 14 residues. V lost 3 bases, J lost 1 base, and 3 bases stayed unmatched. Here the CDR3 reads CASSYGGVQETQYF. The CDR3 DNA follows: TGCGCCAGCAGCTATGGGGGGGTCCAAGAGACCCAGTACTTC.

This clonotype showed up many times. This chain connects TRBV18 to TRBJ1-1; no firm D call. Trimming stripped 0 bases from V and 0 bases from J, with 11 bases between. This CDR3 region has 16 residues. Germline CDR1 reads KGHSH; CDR2 reads LQKENI. The CDR3 sequence is CASSPPLFPLNTEAFF. CDR3 DNA: TGTGCCAGCTCACCACCCCTTTTTCCATTGAACACTGAAGCTTTCTTT. Based on the CDR3 plus reference TRBV18 and TRBJ1-1, the full variable domain is NAGVMQNPRHLVRRRGQEARLRCSPMKGHSHVYWYRQLPEEGLKFMVYLQKENIIDESGMPKERFSAEFPKEGPSILRIQQVVRGDSAAYFCASSPPLFPLNTEAFFGQGTRLTVV.

In its sample, this clonotype was seen many times. V and J are TRBV7-3 and TRBJ1-2; TRBD1 is a possible D gene (6 bases). Deletions cut 8 bases from V and 7 bases from J, with 17 bases between. The CDR3 consists of 13 residues. Germline CDR1 and CDR2: SGHTA and FQGTGA. CDR3 residues: CASGLGGGSGYTF. In nucleotides, the CDR3 is TGTGCCAGCGGCCTGGGAGGGGGTAGTGGCTACACCTTC.

DNA for the CDR3: TGTGCCATCAGTGAGTCGACAGGGGGTACGAACACCGGGGAGCTGTTTTTT. Its translation is CAISESTGGTNTGELFF. The chain employs TRBV10-3 and TRBJ2-2; 9 bases align to TRBD1. The germline gives CDR1 ENHRY, CDR2 SYGVKD. The CDR3 spans 17 residues. Trimming cost V 0 bases and J 0 bases; bases outside gene matches: 2.

The table lists this clonotype with many counts. The rearrangement links TRBV7-2 to TRBJ1-2, with D uncertain. The ends were cut back, 2 bases at V and 2 bases at J, with 12 bases in the middle. The CDR3 covers 15 residues. Germline CDR1 is SGHTA and CDR2 is FQGNSA. CDR3 nucleotides: TGTGCCAGCAGCTTAATGTATAACTTCAACTATGGCTACACCTTC. Its translation: CASSLMYNFNYGYTF.

This clonotype was counted at least ten times. The chain recombines TRBV10-3 with TRBJ1-1; 7 nucleotides align to TRBD1. The CDR3 contains 14 residues. Germline CDR1 is ENHRY and CDR2 is SYGVKD. The V gene end was trimmed by 5 bases and the J gene end by 2 bases; junction bases not matched to a gene: 5. For the CDR3, the DNA is TGTGCCATCAGTTTAGGGGACAGAAACACTGAAGCTTTCTTT. The encoded protein is CAISLGDRNTEAFF.

The table lists this clonotype with many counts. The V gene is TRBV20-1, the J gene TRBJ2-7; 9 nucleotides align to TRBD2. V shed 3 bases, J shed 2 bases, and the junction held 2 bases outside the gene matches. CDR3 length: 13 amino acids. Looked up from germline, CDR1 is DFQATT and CDR2 is SNEGSKA (reference sequence). The CDR3 DNA reads as TGCAGTGCTAGGCGGGAGGGAACCTACGAGCAGTACTTC. It encodes CSARREGTYEQYF.

The sample holds many counts of this clonotype. CDR3 sequence: CATRGDGYEQYF. CDR3 DNA sequence: TGCGCCACCAGGGGAGACGGCTACGAGCAGTACTTC. The rearrangement uses TRBV5-1 and TRBJ2-7; weak D call: TRBD1 (6 bases). This CDR3 spans 12 amino acids. Trimming removed 9 bases at V and 3 bases at J, with 13 bases between. In germline, CDR1 is SGHRS, CDR2 YFSETQ.

This clonotype occurred many times. The rearrangement links TRBV20-1 to TRBJ2-5; the match to TRBD2 covers 11 bases. The germline V gene encodes CDR1 DFQATT and CDR2 SNEGSKA (reference sequence). Trimming took 4 bases from V and 4 from J; bases not matched to a gene: 5. This CDR3 contains 14 residues. CDR3 DNA: TGCAGTGCTACTCCTAGCGGGAGGCGAGAGACCCAGTACTTC. This translates into CSATPSGRRETQYF.

In its sample, this clonotype was seen many times. V usage is TRBV5-1 and J usage is TRBJ2-1; 9 bases match TRBD2. With V trimmed by 7 bases and J by 5 bases, 13 bases remained unmatched. The CDR3 contains 16 residues. Looked up from germline, CDR1 is SGHRS and CDR2 is YFSETQ. The CDR3 DNA sequence: TGCGCCAGCGGAGACGAGCGGGGGGTTATCCACAATGAGCAGTTCTTC. It is translated as CASGDERGVIHNEQFF.

This clonotype occurred a few times. A clone one base away is much larger, so this may be a read error. V is TRBV20-1 and J is TRBJ2-2, with 10 bases matching TRBD2. The length of the CDR3 is 17 residues. Germline CDR1 is DFQATT and CDR2 is SNEGSKA (reference sequence). The CDR3 nucleotides read TGCTGTGCTAGTAGCCGGGCTTCTAGCGGGAGCACCGGGGAGCTGTTTTTT. This gives the protein CCASSRASSGSTGELFF.

This clonotype was detected ten times or more. The chain links TRBV27 to TRBJ2-1; TRBD1 agrees at 11 bases. Germline-derived CDR1 and CDR2 are MNHEY and SMNVEV (reference sequence). The CDR3 runs 15 residues. The trim removed 3 bases at V and 4 bases at J, leaving 2 bases unmatched. The CDR3, as DNA: TGTGCCAGCAGTTTCGGACAGGGGGCGTACAATGAGCAGTTCTTC. It encodes CASSFGQGAYNEQFF.

This clonotype has just a few counts. J is TRBJ2-6 and V is TRBV10-3; 8 nucleotides agree with TRBD1. The J segment lost 2 bases and the V segment lost 10 bases, leaving 4 bases of the junction unmatched. The CDR3 totals 14 residues. Germline loops: CDR1 ENHRY, CDR2 SYGVKD. The DNA for the CDR3 is TGTGCCAGCGACAGGGGCACTGGGGCCAACGTCCTGACTTTC. Its translation: CASDRGTGANVLTF.

In its sample, this clonotype was seen many times. The rearrangement uses TRBV24-1 and TRBJ2-3; TRBD1 or TRBD2 may be the D gene (6 bases each). The V gene's germline CDR1 is KGHDR and CDR2 SFDVKD. CDR3 size: 16 residues. V lost 5 bases and J lost 4, with 18 bases in between. The CDR3 region has the DNA TGTGCCACCAGTGGGAGGGGTACCAGGGGAGCAGATACGCAGTATTTT. It encodes CATSGRGTRGADTQYF.

This clonotype was recorded many times. This sequence joins TRBV19 and TRBJ2-3; 10 bases fit TRBD1. The germline V gene has CDR1 LNHDA and CDR2 SQIVND (reference sequence). V dropped 6 bases and J dropped 5; count of bases not matched to a gene: 2. The length of the CDR3 is 13 residues. As DNA, the CDR3 is TGTGCCAGTAGCTGGACAGGGGGAGATACGCAGTATTTT. Its translation: CASSWTGGDTQYF.

This clonotype showed up just a few times. V usage is TRBV2 and J usage is TRBJ1-3; D ambiguous. Germline CDR1 SNHLY, CDR2 FYNNEI. V lost 6 bases, J lost 1 base, and 13 bases lay in between. This CDR3 is 15 amino acids long. This CDR3 reads CASRPTDTSGNTIYF. CDR3 nucleotide sequence: TGTGCCAGCAGACCGACCGACACTTCTGGAAACACCATATATTTT.

This clonotype appeared many times. This sequence joins TRBV27 and TRBJ2-2; D gene unclear. The CDR3 is 14 residues long. Germline V CDR1 and CDR2: MNHEY, SMNVEV (reference sequence). The V end was cut by 4 bases, the J end by 4 bases, with 10 bases between. The CDR3 is CASSYSAATGELFF. The CDR3 DNA is TGTGCCAGCAGTTACTCGGCCGCCACCGGGGAGCTGTTTTTT.

This clonotype occurred many times. The chain employs TRBV6-1 and TRBJ2-5; 7 nucleotides agree with TRBD2. The trim removed 7 bases at V and 3 bases at J, leaving 8 bases unmatched. CDR1 MNHNS and CDR2 SASEGT come from the germline V gene. This CDR3 has 14 residues. The CDR3 DNA reads as TGTGCCAGCATCCCTGACGCGGGAGAAGAGACCCAGTACTTC. Encoded protein: CASIPDAGEETQYF.